These 15 T cell receptor beta chains came from one sample sequenced in a study of CD8+ T cells in alopecia areata. Reverse transcribed after extraction, RNA yielded cDNA as the sequencing template. Libraries were prepared by immunoSEQ multiplex PCR; TCRdb keeps only in-frame clonotypes and omits some of them. The sample contains 200,000 or so clones, around 50% of which appear only once. The sequenced sample consisted of CD8+ T cells sorted from blood. The source is a human donor in good health.

The chain joins TRBV25-1 to TRBJ2-5, with TRBD2 identical over 7 bases. The CDR3 is 14 amino acids. The V gene end was trimmed by 1 base and the J gene end by 5 bases; junction bases not matched to a gene: 4. Germline V lookup: CDR1 MGHDK, CDR2 SYGVNS. As DNA, the CDR3 is TGTGCCAGCAGTGAATCGGGGGGTACGGAGACCCAGTACTTC. Translated, it gives CASSESGGTETQYF.

This clone has only a few counts. The chain is built from TRBV5-1 and TRBJ2-1; D tentatively reads TRBD1 or TRBD2 (5 bases each). Trimming pared 6 bases from V and 7 bases from J, leaving 11 bases between. CDR3 size: 12 residues. The V gene's germline CDR1 is SGHRS and CDR2 YFSETQ. CDR3 nucleotides: TGCGCCAGCACGCAGGGAGAAAATGAGCAGTTCTTC. This encodes CASTQGENEQFF.

The CDR3 nucleotides are TGTGCCAGCAGTAAGGACTACGAGCAGTACTTC. Translated, it gives CASSKDYEQYF. The chain joins TRBV28 to TRBJ2-7; no reliable D call. The CDR3 is made up of 11 amino acids. Trimming stripped 5 bases from V and 3 bases from J, with 5 bases between. Per germline, CDR1 MDHEN and CDR2 SYDVKM.

The chain carries TRBV9 and TRBJ2-1; D assignment may be TRBD1 or TRBD2 (5 bases each). The germline V and J ends were trimmed by 3 bases and 10 bases, with 17 bases remaining between them. From germline, CDR1 is SGDLS and CDR2 YYNGEE. This CDR3 region has 14 residues. CDR3 DNA sequence: TGTGCCAGCAGCGGCCAGGGAGCCCGGCTCGAGCAGTTCTTC. It encodes CASSGQGARLEQFF. The variable domain in full, completed from reference TRBV9 and TRBJ2-1, reads DSGVTQTPKHLITATGQRVTLRCSPRSGDLSVYWYQQSLDQGLQFLIQYYNGEERAKGNILERFSAQQFPDLHSELNLSSLELGDSALYFCASSGQGARLEQFFGPGTRLTVL.

The DNA for the CDR3 is TGTGCCAGCAGCGAGGGGGGGCCGCCCTCATACAATGAGCAGTTCTTC. Amino acids: CASSEGGPPSYNEQFF. This chain links TRBV9 with TRBJ2-1, with a tentative D call TRBD2 (7 bases). Trimming cost V 3 bases and J 4 bases, with 17 bases left between them. Germline V lookup: CDR1 SGDLS, CDR2 YYNGEE. CDR3 length equals 16 residues. The full variable domain, completed using reference TRBV9 and TRBJ2-1, is DSGVTQTPKHLITATGQRVTLRCSPRSGDLSVYWYQQSLDQGLQFLIQYYNGEERAKGNILERFSAQQFPDLHSELNLSSLELGDSALYFCASSEGGPPSYNEQFFGPGTRLTVL.

The chain links TRBV7-2 to TRBJ2-5, with 7 bases aligning to TRBD2. This CDR3 has 17 residues. Germline CDR1 and CDR2: SGHTA and FQGNSA. Trimming at V came to 0 bases and at J to 5 bases, leaving 12 bases not matched to a gene. In nucleotides, the CDR3 is TGTGCCAGCAGCTTAGCCCTGACTAGCCGGGGCGAGGAGACCCAGTACTTC. Translated: CASSLALTSRGEETQYF.

This clone turned up a few times. The CDR3 loop reads CASSLVGQGALTDTQYF. As DNA, the CDR3 is TGTGCCAGCAGCTTGGTGGGACAGGGGGCTCTTACAGATACGCAGTATTTT. V and J are TRBV5-5 and TRBJ2-3, with 12 bases fitting TRBD1. Germline V gives CDR1 SGHKS, CDR2 YYEKEE (reference sequence). With 0 bases clipped from V and 3 bases from J, the junction kept 5 bases outside the gene matches. CDR3 length: 17 residues. Full variable domain (rest looked up from reference TRBV5-5 and TRBJ2-3): DAGVTQSPTHLIKTRGQQVTLRCSPISGHKSVSWYQQVLGQGPQFIFQYYEKEERGRGNFPDRFSARQFPNYSSELNVNALLLGDSALYLCASSLVGQGALTDTQYFGPGTRLTVL.

The chain carries TRBV6-5 and TRBJ1-1; D remains unclear. The CDR3 consists of 14 residues. The V end lost 7 bases, the J end lost 4 bases, and 16 bases lay between the germline ends. Germline values: CDR1 MNHEY, CDR2 SVGAGI. The CDR3 sequence is CASTPSEVATEAFF. The CDR3 DNA is TGTGCCAGCACCCCCTCTGAGGTGGCCACTGAAGCTTTCTTT.

The V gene is TRBV9, the J gene TRBJ1-1, with D hard to call. The CDR3 runs to 12 residues. Looked up from germline, CDR1 is SGDLS and CDR2 is YYNGEE. Trimming cost V 4 bases and J 5 bases, with 9 bases left between them. Here the CDR3 DNA reads TGTGCCAGCAGCCTGAGGGAAACTGAAGCTTTCTTT. Encoded protein: CASSLRETEAFF.

V gene TRBV4-1 combines with J gene TRBJ2-7; D is ambiguous. The CDR3 loop spans 12 amino acids. Trimming removed 1 base at V and 5 bases at J, with 6 bases between. CDR1 is MGHRA, CDR2 YSYEKL, per germline. The CDR3, as DNA: TGCGCCAGCAGCCAAGGACTCCACGAGCAGTACTTC. Encoded protein: CASSQGLHEQYF.

To note about this clone: The sample carries other DNA sequences with the same CDR3. V is TRBV7-9 and J is TRBJ2-5; no definite D call. This CDR3 has 11 amino acids. Germline V gene sequence: CDR1 SEHNR, CDR2 FQNEAQ (reference sequence). V lost 3 bases and J 5 bases, leaving 4 bases between the germline ends. The CDR3 region has the DNA TGTGCCAGCAGCTTGCAGGAGACCCAGTACTTC. This codes for CASSLQETQYF.

The gene calls are TRBV29-1 and TRBJ2-1; perhaps TRBD2 as D (5 bases). V dropped 3 bases and J dropped 0 bases, with 15 bases sitting between them. In germline, CDR1 is SQVTM, CDR2 ANQGSEA. The CDR3 loop spans 16 amino acids. For the CDR3, the DNA is TGCAGCGTTGATGATACGGGGATAAGCTCCTACAATGAGCAGTTCTTC. This codes for CSVDDTGISSYNEQFF.

A word on this clone: This sample also contains other DNA sequences that code for the same CDR3. The rearrangement uses TRBV7-9 and TRBJ1-1, with D hard to call. Trimming pared 5 bases from V and 1 base from J, leaving 8 bases between. Germline lookup yields CDR1 SEHNR and CDR2 FQNEAQ (reference sequence). The CDR3 loop spans 13 amino acids. As DNA, the CDR3 is TGTGCCAGCAGCCCCACGGGGAACACTGAAGCTTTCTTT. Its translation: CASSPTGNTEAFF. The variable domain in full, with the rest retrieved from reference TRBV7-9 and TRBJ1-1, is DTGVSQNPRHKITKRGQNVTFRCDPISEHNRLYWYRQTLGQGPEFLTYFQNEAQLEKSRLLSDRFSAERPKGSFSTLEIQRTEQGDSAMYLCASSPTGNTEAFFGQGTRLTVV.

The rearrangement links TRBV7-9 to TRBJ2-3, with D hard to call. Germline values: CDR1 SEHNR, CDR2 FQNEAQ (reference sequence). Trimming cost V 1 base and J 8 bases, with 4 bases left between them. CDR3 length: 11 amino acids. CDR3 sequence: CASSLGGTQYF. The CDR3 region has the DNA TGTGCCAGCAGCTTAGGGGGTACGCAGTATTTT.

The genes are TRBV19 and TRBJ1-2; 7 bases line up with TRBD1. J lost 8 bases, V lost 9 bases, and 6 bases had no gene match. The germline CDR1 and CDR2 sequences are LNHDA and SQIVND (reference sequence). The CDR3 covers 11 residues. CDR3 sequence (DNA): TGTGCCAGCCGACAGGGCCGGGGCTACACCTTC. This gives the protein CASRQGRGYTF.